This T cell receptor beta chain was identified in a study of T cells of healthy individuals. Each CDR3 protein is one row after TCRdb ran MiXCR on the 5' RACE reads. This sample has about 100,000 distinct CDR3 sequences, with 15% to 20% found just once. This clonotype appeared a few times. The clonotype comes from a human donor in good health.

The CDR3 is CASSPGNIQYF. The CDR3 coding sequence is TGTGCCAGCAGCCCGGGGAACATTCAGTACTTC. The rearrangement uses TRBV7-9 and TRBJ2-4; D is possibly TRBD2 (5 bases). CDR3 length equals 11 residues. The germline V and J ends were trimmed by 5 bases and 7 bases, with 6 bases remaining between them. Germline values: CDR1 SEHNR, CDR2 FQNEAQ (reference sequence).